The rows below give T cell receptor beta chains drawn from one sample of a study of tumor-infiltrating lymphocytes in localized non-small cell lung cancer. Assay: immunoSEQ multiplex PCR; the TCRdb copy retains only in-frame clones and omits some. In the table there are thousands of clones, roughly 69% of which are singletons. The sequenced material came from uninvolved lung tissue not adjacent to the tumor. The source is a human donor with non-small cell lung cancer. Each CDR3 is given with its conserved first and last residue. A D gene is named only where the DNA matches it firmly. Only part of the rows carry a size: once, few, many, or a class if the clone is expanded.

D gene: -; J gene: TRBJ2-5; clone size: -; V gene: TRBV7-9; CDR3 DNA: TGTGCCAGCAGCTTAGGGGGTCGAGAGACCCAGTACTTC; CDR3 protein: CASSLGGRETQYF
D gene: -; J gene: TRBJ2-3; clone size: -; V gene: TRBV10-3; CDR3 DNA: TGTGCCATCAGTGAGTCTGGATGGGCAGGCACTAGCACAGATACGCAGTATTTT; CDR3 protein: CAISESGWAGTSTDTQYF
D gene: TRBD2; J gene: TRBJ2-1; clone size: -; V gene: TRBV7-7; CDR3 DNA: TGTGCCAGCAGCTTATCGGCGGGAGGCGACAATGAGCAGTTCTTC; CDR3 protein: CASSLSAGGDNEQFF
D gene: -; J gene: TRBJ2-5; clone size: -; V gene: TRBV14; CDR3 DNA: TGTGCCAGCAGCCAAGGGGCTCGGAGTGAGACCCAGTACTTC; CDR3 protein: CASSQGARSETQYF
D gene: -; J gene: TRBJ2-1; clone size: -; V gene: TRBV6-5; CDR3 DNA: TGTGCCAGCAGTTACATTGGGAATGAGCAGTTCTTC; CDR3 protein: CASSYIGNEQFF
D gene: -; J gene: TRBJ1-2; clone size: few; V gene: TRBV4-3; CDR3 DNA: TGCGCCAGCAGCCGAGGGACACCGGCTAACTATGGCTACACCTTC; CDR3 protein: CASSRGTPANYGYTF
D gene: TRBD1; J gene: TRBJ1-1; clone size: -; V gene: TRBV7-6; CDR3 DNA: TGTGCCAGCAGCCCATACAGGGGGCGGAACACTGAAGCTTTCTTT; CDR3 protein: CASSPYRGRNTEAFF
D gene: -; J gene: TRBJ1-4; clone size: -; V gene: TRBV27; CDR3 DNA: TGTGCCAGCAGTCCCCAGAGTACTATCTCGGGTACTATGTTTTTT; CDR3 protein: CASSPQSTISGTMFF
D gene: -; J gene: TRBJ1-2; clone size: -; V gene: TRBV6-5; CDR3 DNA: TGTGCCAGCAGTTACTCACCCGGGGGCGGCTACACCTTC; CDR3 protein: CASSYSPGGGYTF
D gene: -; J gene: TRBJ1-1; clone size: -; V gene: TRBV11-2; CDR3 DNA: TGTGCCAGCAGCTTAGTGGCAGCGAACACTGAAGCTTTCTTT; CDR3 protein: CASSLVAANTEAFF
D gene: -; J gene: TRBJ2-7; clone size: -; V gene: TRBV18; CDR3 DNA: TGTGCCAGCTCTTGGACTTTGAGCTACGAGCAGTACTTC; CDR3 protein: CASSWTLSYEQYF
D gene: -; J gene: TRBJ2-7; clone size: -; V gene: TRBV21-1; CDR3 DNA: TGTGCCAGCAGGAAAAGGGACAGGGCCCACGAGCAGTACTTC; CDR3 protein: CASRKRDRAHEQYF
D gene: TRBD1; J gene: TRBJ1-4; clone size: -; V gene: TRBV27; CDR3 DNA: TGTGCCAGCGGGGGACAGGGGAATGAAAAACTGTTTTTT; CDR3 protein: CASGGQGNEKLFF
D gene: -; J gene: TRBJ1-1; clone size: once; V gene: TRBV28; CDR3 DNA: TGTGCCAGCAGTTTATCTCTCCCAGTAGTTTTCTTT; CDR3 protein: CASSLSLPVVFF
D gene: -; J gene: TRBJ1-3; clone size: few; V gene: TRBV9; CDR3 DNA: TGTGCCAGCAGCTTGAACAGGGTTGACTCTGGAAACACCATATATTTT; CDR3 protein: CASSLNRVDSGNTIYF